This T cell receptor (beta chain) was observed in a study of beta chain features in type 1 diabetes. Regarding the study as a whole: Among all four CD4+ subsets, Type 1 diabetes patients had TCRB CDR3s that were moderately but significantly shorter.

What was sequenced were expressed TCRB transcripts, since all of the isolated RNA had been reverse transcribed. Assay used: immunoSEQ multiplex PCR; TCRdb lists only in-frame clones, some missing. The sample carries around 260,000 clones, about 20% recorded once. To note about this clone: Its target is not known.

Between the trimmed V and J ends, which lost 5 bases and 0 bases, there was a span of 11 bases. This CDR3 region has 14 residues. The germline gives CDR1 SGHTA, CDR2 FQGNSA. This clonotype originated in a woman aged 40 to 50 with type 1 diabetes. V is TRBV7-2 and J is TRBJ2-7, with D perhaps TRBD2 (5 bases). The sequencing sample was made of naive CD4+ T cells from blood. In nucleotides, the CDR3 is TGTGCCAGCAGCCCTCTAACTAGCTCCTACGAGCAGTACTTC. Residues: CASSPLTSSYEQYF.